The next 6 T cell receptor beta chains were all read from a single sample in a study of shared clonotypes between healthy human individuals. The data were produced by immunoSEQ multiplex PCR, yet TCRdb's version contains in-frame clones alone and is incomplete. The sample holds 2 million to 2.5 million clones, just under 95% seen once. The material sequenced was naive CD4+ T cells from PBMCs. The subset here: CD45RA+ positively selected. Receptor source: a man aged 18 to 30 in good health. Some clones in this sample may be carry-over from other donors' samples.

The chain recombines TRBV18 with TRBJ1-1, with D unresolved. The germline CDR1 and CDR2 sequences are KGHSH and LQKENI. The CDR3 is 14 amino acids. V lost 4 bases, J lost 0 bases, and 9 bases lay in between. CDR3 sequence (DNA): TGTGCCAGCTCACGTCTTCAGATGAACACTGAAGCTTTCTTT. Translating gives CASSRLQMNTEAFF.

The gene calls are TRBV6-1 and TRBJ2-1; D gene unclear. Trimming shortened V by 0 bases and J by 4 bases, and 13 bases separated the two germline ends. The CDR3 loop spans 16 amino acids. The germline CDR1 and CDR2 sequences are MNHNS and SASEGT. The DNA for the CDR3 is TGTGCCAGCAGTGAAGCGCTGGGTTCGGCGTACAATGAGCAGTTCTTC. This translates into CASSEALGSAYNEQFF.

This clone was picked up a small number of times. This CDR3 is also generated by other DNA sequences in the sample. The V call is TRBV6-5, the J call TRBJ1-1, with D perhaps TRBD1 (6 bases). The CDR3 length is 14 residues. Germline assignment: CDR1 MNHEY and CDR2 SVGAGI. Between the trimmed V and J ends, which lost 0 bases and 5 bases, there was a span of 10 bases. CDR3 sequence reads: CASSYSRGGTEAFF. The DNA of the CDR3 is TGTGCCAGCAGTTACTCGAGGGGGGGTACTGAAGCTTTCTTT.

The chain combines TRBV6-4 with TRBJ2-1; 11 bases agree with TRBD2. Germline values: CDR1 MRHNA, CDR2 SNTAGT. CDR3 length: 15 residues. V was clipped by 3 bases and J by 9 bases; unmatched bases: 7. CDR3 region: CASSEELAGVGEQFF. The CDR3 DNA is TGTGCCAGCAGTGAGGAACTAGCGGGAGTGGGTGAGCAGTTCTTC.

Note on this clone: The identical CDR3 is also encoded by other nucleotide sequences in the sample. The chain combines TRBV5-1 with TRBJ2-5, with a possible D match to TRBD2 (5 bases). V was clipped by 3 bases and J by 2 bases, with 11 bases between them. The CDR3 runs to 14 residues. From germline, CDR1 is SGHRS and CDR2 YFSETQ. Here the CDR3 reads CASSSLGSQETQYF. The CDR3 DNA reads as TGCGCCAGCAGCTCGCTGGGGAGTCAAGAGACCCAGTACTTC.

This sequence joins TRBV25-1 and TRBJ2-5; D is ambiguous. Trimming left V 2 bases short and J 5 bases short, with 12 bases between. Per germline, CDR1 MGHDK and CDR2 SYGVNS. CDR3 length: 14 amino acids. As DNA, the CDR3 is TGTGCCAGCAGTGAAGGAACTACGATCGAGACCCAGTACTTC. This codes for CASSEGTTIETQYF. Drawing the rest from reference TRBV25-1 and TRBJ2-5, the complete variable domain is EADIYQTPRYLVIGTGKKITLECSQTMGHDKMYWYQQDPGMELHLIHYSYGVNSTEKGDLSSESTVSRIRTEHFPLTLESARPSHTSQYLCASSEGTTIETQYFGPGTRLLVL.